Sequencing of this TCR beta chain was carried out in a study of OX40 agonist ivuxolimab in advanced cancers. The method was immunoSEQ multiplex PCR; TCRdb's version includes in-frame clones alone and lacks a portion of them. The data hold roughly 91,000 clones, with roughly 95% observed a single time. Germline CDR1 WNHNN, CDR2 SYGVQD (reference sequence). V was pared by 5 bases and J by 1 base, with 21 bases between. The CDR3 is made up of 17 amino acids. This clonotype was sampled from an adult with an advanced solid tumor such as melanoma, head and neck, liver or kidney cancer. V is TRBV10-1 and J is TRBJ2-7; D is uncertain. This specimen consisted of CD4+ or CD8+ T cells sorted from blood, obtained in a trial of the OX40 agonist ivuxolimab. CDR3 sequence (DNA): TGCGCCAGCAGTATCCGGGCCACTAACCTGGGGTCCTACGAGCAGTACTTC. It codes for CASSIRATNLGSYEQYF.